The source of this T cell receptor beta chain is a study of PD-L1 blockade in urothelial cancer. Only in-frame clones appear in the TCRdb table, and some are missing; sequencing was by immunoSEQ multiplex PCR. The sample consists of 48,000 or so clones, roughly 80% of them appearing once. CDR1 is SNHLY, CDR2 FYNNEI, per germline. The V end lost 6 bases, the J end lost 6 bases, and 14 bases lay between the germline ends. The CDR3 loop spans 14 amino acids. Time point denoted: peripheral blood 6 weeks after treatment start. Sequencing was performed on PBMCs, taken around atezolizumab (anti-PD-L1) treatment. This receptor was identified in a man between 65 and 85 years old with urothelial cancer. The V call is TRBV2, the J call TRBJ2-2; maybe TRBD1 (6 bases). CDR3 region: CASRETGFSGELFF. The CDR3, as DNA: TGTGCCAGCAGAGAAACAGGGTTCTCCGGGGAGCTGTTTTTT.